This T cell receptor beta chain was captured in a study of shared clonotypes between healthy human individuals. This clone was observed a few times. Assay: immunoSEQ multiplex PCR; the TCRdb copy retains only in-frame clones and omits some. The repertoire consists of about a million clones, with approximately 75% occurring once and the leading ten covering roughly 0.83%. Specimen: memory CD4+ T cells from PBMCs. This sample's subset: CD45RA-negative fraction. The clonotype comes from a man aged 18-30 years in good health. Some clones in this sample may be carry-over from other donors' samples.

The CDR3 DNA is TGCGCCAGCAGCCCGGTTCCAGGGACCGGGGCCAACGTCCTGACTTTC. It is translated as CASSPVPGTGANVLTF. The chain has TRBV5-1 and TRBJ2-6; D may correspond to TRBD1 or TRBD2 (5 bases each). Per germline, CDR1 SGHRS and CDR2 YFSETQ. Trimming shortened V by 4 bases and J by 4 bases, and 15 bases separated the two germline ends. The CDR3 extends over 16 amino acids.